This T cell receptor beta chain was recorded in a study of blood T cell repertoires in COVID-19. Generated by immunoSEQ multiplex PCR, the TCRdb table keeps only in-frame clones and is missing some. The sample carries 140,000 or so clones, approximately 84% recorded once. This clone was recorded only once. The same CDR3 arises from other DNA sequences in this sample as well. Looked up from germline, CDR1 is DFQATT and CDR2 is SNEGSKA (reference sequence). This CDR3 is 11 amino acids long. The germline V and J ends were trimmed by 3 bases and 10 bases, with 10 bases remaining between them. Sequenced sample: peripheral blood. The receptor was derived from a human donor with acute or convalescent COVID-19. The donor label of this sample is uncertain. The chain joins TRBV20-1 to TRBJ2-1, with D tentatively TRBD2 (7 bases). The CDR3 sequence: CSASRGGEQFF. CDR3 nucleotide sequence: TGCAGTGCTAGTAGGGGGGGCGAGCAGTTCTTC.